The next 23 T cell receptor beta chains were all read from a single sample in a study of cytomegalovirus exposure and HLA in healthy donors. The primer mix had 60 Vbeta and 13 Jbeta primers. Here immunoSEQ multiplex PCR was the method, and the copy in TCRdb shows in-frame clones only, minus some. Of under 110,000 clones in the sample, 80% to 90% were seen once. The specimen sequenced was PBMCs. These TCRs come from a man aged 45-65 years in good health and CMV-seronegative.

Comment on this clone: Germline is not matched at one junction end, which may reflect a read error. V and J are TRBV7-9 and TRBJ1-4; D call uncertain. There are 12 residues in the CDR3. The germline gives CDR1 SEHNR, CDR2 FQNEAQ (reference sequence). The CDR3, as DNA: TGTTCCAGCAGCTGGTCCAGTGAAAAACTGTTTTTT. This sequence encodes CSSSWSSEKLFF.

In this sample, this clone turned up a few times. The rearrangement links TRBV7-6 to TRBJ2-1; TRBD2 agrees at 9 bases. Germline lookup yields CDR1 SGHVS and CDR2 FNYEAQ. V was clipped by 1 base and J by 7 bases; unmatched bases: 5. The CDR3 loop spans 15 amino acids. CDR3 sequence: CASSLGAGGVNEQFF. In nucleotides, the CDR3 is TGTGCCAGCAGCTTAGGGGCGGGGGGGGTTAATGAGCAGTTCTTC.

This clone was recorded once. This CDR3 is CASSFRQGAFIQYF. Here the CDR3 DNA reads TGCGCCAGCAGCTTTAGGCAGGGGGCGTTCATTCAGTACTTC. V and J are TRBV5-1 and TRBJ2-4; 8 bases align to TRBD1. There are 14 residues in the CDR3. Germline V gene lookup returns CDR1 SGHRS and CDR2 YFSETQ. V shed 2 bases, J shed 9 bases, and the junction held 7 bases outside the gene matches.

The table lists this clone with a few counts. The rearrangement joins TRBV29-1 to TRBJ2-5; TRBD2 agrees at 9 bases. V was clipped by 4 bases and J by 5 bases; unmatched bases: 14. This CDR3 contains 16 residues. CDR1 SQVTM and CDR2 ANQGSEA come from the germline V gene. The CDR3 nucleotides read TGCAGCGTTGTCTTTGGAGGCGGGGGGGCCGGGGAGACCCAGTACTTC. This translates into CSVVFGGGGAGETQYF.

The genes are TRBV30 and TRBJ1-4, with a weak D call TRBD1 (5 bases). The germline V and J ends were trimmed by 0 bases and 5 bases, with 10 bases remaining between them. The length of the CDR3 is 14 residues. Germline assignment: CDR1 GTSNPN and CDR2 SVGIG (reference sequence). The CDR3 DNA is TGTGCCTGGAGTGTCGACAGCTTAAATGAAAAACTGTTTTTT. Its protein product is CAWSVDSLNEKLFF. The full variable domain, its missing parts supplied by reference TRBV30 and TRBJ1-4, is SQTIHQWPATLVQPVGSPLSLECTVEGTSNPNLYWYRQAAGRGLQLLFYSVGIGQISSEVPQNLSASRPQDRQFILSSKKLLLSDSGFYLCAWSVDSLNEKLFFGSGTQLSVL.

The rearrangement uses TRBV28 and TRBJ1-5; no firm D call. Germline loops: CDR1 MDHEN, CDR2 SYDVKM. V lost 10 bases and J 6 bases, leaving 19 bases between the germline ends. The CDR3 sequence is 14 residues long. CDR3 in amino acids: CATSAGRGFQPQHF. The DNA of the CDR3 is TGTGCCACCTCTGCGGGCAGAGGGTTTCAGCCCCAGCATTTT.

This clone occurred a few times. This chain joins TRBV2 and TRBJ1-1; maybe TRBD1 (6 bases). The CDR3 length is 14 residues. The germline V gene encodes CDR1 SNHLY and CDR2 FYNNEI. Trimming left V 8 bases short and J 2 bases short, with 15 bases between. Here the CDR3 DNA reads TGTGCCAGCCGTCGGGGGGCAGTTAACACTGAAGCTTTCTTT. This gives the protein CASRRGAVNTEAFF.

The CDR3 loop is CASSWGQGQETQYF. The CDR3 DNA follows: TGTGCCAGCAGCTGGGGACAGGGGCAAGAGACCCAGTACTTC. This chain uses TRBV5-4 with TRBJ2-5, with TRBD1 identical over 10 bases. The V gene end was trimmed by 3 bases and the J gene end by 2 bases; junction bases not matched to a gene: 1. In germline, CDR1 is SGHNT, CDR2 YYREEE (reference sequence). The CDR3 has 14 amino acids.

This chain links TRBV5-1 with TRBJ2-5; D gene ambiguous. Germline V gives CDR1 SGHRS, CDR2 YFSETQ. CDR3 length equals 13 residues. The V end was cut by 0 bases, the J end by 2 bases, with 5 bases between. This CDR3 is CASSLGAQETQYF. The DNA for the CDR3 is TGCGCCAGCAGCTTGGGGGCACAAGAGACCCAGTACTTC.

This clone came up a few times. Here the CDR3 reads CASKQGSYNEQFF. CDR3 sequence (DNA): TGTGCCAGCAAACAGGGTTCCTACAATGAGCAGTTCTTC. The rearrangement links TRBV6-1 to TRBJ2-1, with a possible D match to TRBD1 (6 bases). Deletions cut 7 bases from V and 1 base from J, with 8 bases between. The CDR3 sequence is 13 residues long. Germline lookup yields CDR1 MNHNS and CDR2 SASEGT.

The rearrangement links TRBV7-9 to TRBJ1-1; no definite D call. The CDR3 runs to 13 residues. CDR1 and CDR2 (germline): SEHNR, FQNEAQ (reference sequence). V dropped 8 bases and J dropped 4 bases, with 14 bases sitting between them. The CDR3 loop reads CASGPGLGTEAFF. The CDR3 DNA is TGTGCCAGCGGCCCAGGATTAGGCACTGAAGCTTTCTTT.

This chain uses TRBV19 with TRBJ1-1; possible D gene TRBD1, 5 bases. CDR1 is LNHDA and CDR2 is SQIVND in the germline V gene (reference sequence). This CDR3 region has 13 residues. V lost 4 bases and J lost 5, with 11 bases in between. The CDR3 reads CASSTPGRTEAFF. CDR3 DNA: TGTGCCAGTAGTACCCCAGGGAGGACTGAAGCTTTCTTT.

The chain is built from TRBV4-1 and TRBJ1-5; 7 positions match TRBD1. Germline V gene data show CDR1 as MGHRA and CDR2 as YSYEKL. The CDR3 consists of 14 residues. J was trimmed by 9 bases and V by 1 base; bases with no gene match: 6. CDR3 DNA sequence: TGCGCCAGCAGCCAAGGACAGGGCCGTTTGCCCCAGCATTTT. Its protein is CASSQGQGRLPQHF.

The chain recombines TRBV7-6 with TRBJ1-4; 9 bases map to TRBD1. The germline V gene encodes CDR1 SGHVS and CDR2 FNYEAQ. The CDR3 spans 15 residues. Trimming removed 5 bases from V and 7 bases from J; junction bases left unmatched: 8. DNA of the CDR3: TGTGCCAGCAGCCCCACAGGGGGCCGCTTTGAAAAACTGTTTTTT. Translated: CASSPTGGRFEKLFF.

This clone was counted between two and nine times. The chain links TRBV6-5 to TRBJ1-6; D may be TRBD1 (5 bases). The CDR3 contains 15 residues. Germline V gene lookup returns CDR1 MNHEY and CDR2 SVGAGI. V lost 6 bases to trimming and J lost 8 bases, with 17 bases between them. CDR3: CASSPFQGTHSPLHF. DNA of the CDR3: TGTGCCAGCAGCCCTTTTCAGGGAACCCATTCACCCCTCCACTTT.

The rearrangement joins TRBV10-3 to TRBJ1-1, with 7 bases matching TRBD1. CDR3 size: 11 residues. Per germline, CDR1 ENHRY and CDR2 SYGVKD. The V and J ends lost 6 bases and 8 bases, in that order; junction bases with no gene match: 3. CDR3 sequence reads: CAISEQGEAFF. DNA of the CDR3: TGTGCCATCAGCGAACAGGGGGAAGCTTTCTTT.

A single count supports this clone. The rearrangement uses TRBV6-5 and TRBJ1-3; no clear D. Germline V lookup: CDR1 MNHEY, CDR2 SVGAGI. Trimming left V 6 bases short and J 3 bases short, with 12 bases between. The CDR3 runs to 14 residues. The CDR3 protein is CASSRGNGGNTIYF. The CDR3 DNA reads TGTGCCAGCAGCAGAGGGAACGGTGGAAACACCATATATTTT.

This chain joins TRBV18 and TRBJ1-1, with a tentative D call TRBD1 (6 bases). This CDR3 has 14 amino acids. V was pared by 3 bases and J by 3 bases, with 11 bases between. CDR1 KGHSH and CDR2 LQKENI come from the germline V gene. In DNA form, the CDR3 reads TGTGCCAGCTCACCGGGGGGGCAAGACACTGAAGCTTTCTTT. Residues: CASSPGGQDTEAFF.

The rearrangement uses TRBV5-1 and TRBJ1-3; 7 bases match TRBD1. Germline values: CDR1 SGHRS, CDR2 YFSETQ. The CDR3 is 15 amino acids. V trimming: 1 base; J trimming: 3 bases; junction bases outside the gene matches: 4. CDR3 amino acids: CASSLRGDSGNTIYF. The CDR3 DNA reads TGCGCCAGCAGCTTGAGAGGGGACAGTGGAAACACCATATATTTT. Full variable domain (remainder filled in from reference TRBV5-1 and TRBJ1-3): KAGVTQTPRYLIKTRGQQVTLSCSPISGHRSVSWYQQTPGQGLQFLFEYFSETQRNKGNFPGRFSGRQFSNSRSEMNVSTLELGDSALYLCASSLRGDSGNTIYFGEGSWLTVV.

The chain links TRBV27 to TRBJ1-2, with D possibly matching TRBD1 (5 bases). The CDR3 length is 12 residues. CDR1 is MNHEY and CDR2 is SMNVEV in the germline V gene (reference sequence). V was pared by 7 bases and J by 4 bases, with 10 bases between. The CDR3 region has the DNA TGTGCCAGCATATACAGGCTCTATGGCTACACCTTC. This sequence encodes CASIYRLYGYTF.

This rearrangement joins TRBV7-2 to TRBJ1-4, with a tentative D call TRBD1 (5 bases). V was clipped by 3 bases and J by 4 bases, with 12 bases between them. Germline V CDR1 and CDR2: SGHTA, FQGNSA. The length of the CDR3 is 15 residues. CDR3 residues: CASSLVAGLNEKLFF. The DNA for the CDR3 is TGTGCCAGCAGCTTGGTAGCAGGGCTTAATGAAAAACTGTTTTTT.

The chain is built from TRBV7-6 and TRBJ1-6; a weak D match, TRBD1 (6 bases). V was cut by 2 bases and J by 7 bases, with 9 bases left in between. The CDR3 contains 14 residues. Germline V lookup: CDR1 SGHVS, CDR2 FNYEAQ. The DNA of the CDR3 is TGTGCCAGCAGCTTAAACAGGGACAATTCACCCCTCCACTTT. The encoded protein is CASSLNRDNSPLHF.

This sequence joins TRBV4-1 and TRBJ1-3; D is perhaps TRBD1 (6 bases). CDR3 length: 17 amino acids. The V gene's germline CDR1 is MGHRA and CDR2 YSYEKL. Between the trimmed V and J ends, which lost 0 bases and 0 bases, there was a span of 12 bases. For the CDR3, the DNA is TGCGCCAGCAGCCAAGATGCCGGCAGGGGCTCTGGAAACACCATATATTTT. Encoded protein: CASSQDAGRGSGNTIYF.